The sample holds a few counts of the clone carrying this T cell receptor (beta chain). This entry comes from a study of T-cell reconstitution after alpha-beta-depleted transplantation in children. The library targeted TCRbeta and was prepared with unique molecular identifiers. One entry per CDR3 protein results from TCRdb running MiXCR on the PCR reads. The repertoire consists of a few hundred thousand distinct CDR3 sequences, with around a tenth occurring once and the leading ten covering approximately 2.3%. Looked up from germline, CDR1 is LGHNA and CDR2 is YSLEER. CDR3 length: 14 amino acids. The ends lost 2 bases at V and 2 bases at J; junction bases unmatched: 3.

The material sequenced was PBMCs from the stem cell graft donor, taken from the stem cell graft. This chain uses TRBV4-3 with TRBJ2-7; 7 bases agree with TRBD1. The source of this sequence is a human donor who donated a stem cell graft to a child with acute lymphoblastic leukemia. CDR3 loop: CASSQNRGPYEQYF. The CDR3 DNA is TGCGCCAGCAGCCAAAACAGGGGACCCTACGAGCAGTACTTC.